This entry describes one T cell receptor (beta chain). This clone was detected once. Its recognized antigen is unknown. No clone much larger than this one lies a single base away; base qualities are absent. The data originate from a study of T cells after somatic rescue of genetic block (dated by TCRdb to 2019 to 2021). About the full investigation: What the study looked at was long-term robustness, specifically in a T-cell system that came about through somatic rescue of a genetic block in T-cell development.

Library preparation employed the immunoSEQ multiplex PCR assay. TCRdb took this table from immuneACCESS and kept in-frame rearrangements with V and J called. Such tables lack part of the clones; where checked against another copy, unresolved V genes explain under half of the gap, and the rest is unexplained. The sample contains tens of thousands of clones, roughly 96% of them found a single time. The leading ten clones occupy approximately 0.073% of the sample. The germline V and J ends show losses of 5 bases and 0 bases respectively, and no gene match explains 0 bases of the junction. From the cysteine up to the phenylalanine, the CDR3 has a length of 16 residues. Kept here is only the CDR3 DNA, which spans 48 bases and is read in frame from base 1. CDR1 and CDR2 are read off the germline V gene as SGDLS and YYNGEE.

The chain is assembled from TRBV9 and TRBJ2-6; TRBD2 lines up with 12 middle nucleotides. The source material was peripheral blood mononuclear cells (PBMCs). This TCR was recovered from a child under two years old. In nucleotide form, the sequence is TGTGCCAGCAGGGGACTAGCGGGCTCTGGGGCCAACGTCCTGACTTTC. Its protein reads: CASRGLAGSGANVLTF.